This T cell receptor (beta chain) was documented in a study of identical twins. Findings and limits, study-wide: Models predicted too little out-of-frame TCR alpha sharing in monozygotic twins. Twin-shared out-of-frame alpha sequences were enriched for low generation probability.

V dropped 1 base and J dropped 3; count of bases not matched to a gene: 4. This CDR3 comprises 16 residues. CDR1 and CDR2 (germline): SGHVS, FQNEAQ. This clonotype was counted many times. Its target is unknown. MiXCR was run by TCRdb on the 5' RACE reads, yielding one entry per CDR3 protein. The sample has 120,000 to 150,000 distinct CDR3 sequences; approximately 3.5% are singletons. The receptor comes from a man aged 18 to 29 in good health. This chain joins TRBV7-8 and TRBJ2-5, with 11 bases matching TRBD1. Sequenced: memory T cells sorted from blood. Here the CDR3 reads CASSLGTGGAEETQYF. In nucleotides, the CDR3 is TGTGCCAGCAGCTTAGGGACAGGGGGCGCAGAAGAGACCCAGTACTTC.